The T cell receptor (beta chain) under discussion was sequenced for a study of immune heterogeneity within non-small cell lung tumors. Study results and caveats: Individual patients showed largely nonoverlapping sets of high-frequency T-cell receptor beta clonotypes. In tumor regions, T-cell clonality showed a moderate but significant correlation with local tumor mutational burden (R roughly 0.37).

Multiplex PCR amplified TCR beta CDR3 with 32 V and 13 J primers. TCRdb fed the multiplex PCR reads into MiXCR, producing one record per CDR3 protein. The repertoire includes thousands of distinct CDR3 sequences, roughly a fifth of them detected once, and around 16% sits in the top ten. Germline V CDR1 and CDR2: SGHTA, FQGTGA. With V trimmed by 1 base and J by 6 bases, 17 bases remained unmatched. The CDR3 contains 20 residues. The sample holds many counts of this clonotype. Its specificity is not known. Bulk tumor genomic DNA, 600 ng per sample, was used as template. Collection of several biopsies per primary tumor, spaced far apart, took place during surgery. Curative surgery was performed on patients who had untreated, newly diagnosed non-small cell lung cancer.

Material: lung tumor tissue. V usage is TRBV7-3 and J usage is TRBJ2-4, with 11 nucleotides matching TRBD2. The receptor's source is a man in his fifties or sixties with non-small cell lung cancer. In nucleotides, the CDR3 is TGTGCCAGCAGCTTAAATCCCCCCAACTTAGCGGGAGGGCGTGGAAACATTCAGTACTTC. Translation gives CASSLNPPNLAGGRGNIQYF.